Sequencing of this T cell receptor beta chain was carried out in a study of blood T cells in healthy people across ages. Primed by a sample-barcoded 5' primer and a J-beta primer mix, a second PCR proceeded for about 7 to 12 cycles. TCRdb re-called the 5' RACE reads with MiXCR, one entry per CDR3 protein. The sample yields hundreds of thousands of distinct CDR3 sequences, 45% to 50% seen once. The sample was blood. The TCR comes from a woman aged 55-69 years in good health.

CDR3 nucleotides: TGTGCCAGCAGTTACCGGGGACAGGGTCCCTACGAGCAGTACTTC. It specifies CASSYRGQGPYEQYF. V usage is TRBV6-2 or TRBV6-3 and J usage is TRBJ2-7, with 9 bases aligning to TRBD1. Germline CDR1 and CDR2: MNHEY and SVGEGT. After removal of 2 bases from V and 2 bases from J, the junction contained 4 bases not matched to a gene. The CDR3 is made up of 15 amino acids.